Each of the 13 T cell receptor beta chains below was sequenced from the same sample in a study of shared clonotypes between healthy human individuals. TCRdb keeps only in-frame clones here, not all; method: immunoSEQ multiplex PCR. The data hold about 1.1 million clones, with about 72% observed a single time. Sequencing was done on a sample of memory CD4+ T cells from PBMCs. Specified subset: CD45RA-negative fraction. These receptors were taken from a man between 18 and 35 years old in good health. Some clones in this sample may be carry-over from other donors' samples.

The J gene is TRBJ1-5, the V gene TRBV5-6; a possible D gene is TRBD1 (5 bases). The CDR3 spans 14 residues. Germline CDR1 and CDR2: SGHDT and YYEEEE. The V gene lost 3 bases and the J gene lost 3 bases, with 10 bases spanning the gap. The CDR3 nucleotides read TGTGCCAGCAGCTCGGGACGGACCAATCAGCCCCAGCATTTT. Translation: CASSSGRTNQPQHF.

The chain uses TRBV5-1 and TRBJ1-5; possibly TRBD1 for D (6 bases). The CDR3 runs to 15 residues. V was shortened by 4 bases and J by 9 bases, with 20 bases between the two germline ends. Germline assignment: CDR1 SGHRS and CDR2 YFSETQ. The CDR3 is CASSPAPDSPGPQHF. The DNA for the CDR3 is TGCGCCAGCAGCCCCGCCCCGGACAGTCCGGGGCCCCAGCATTTT. Full variable domain (missing parts from reference TRBV5-1 and TRBJ1-5): KAGVTQTPRYLIKTRGQQVTLSCSPISGHRSVSWYQQTPGQGLQFLFEYFSETQRNKGNFPGRFSGRQFSNSRSEMNVSTLELGDSALYLCASSPAPDSPGPQHFGDGTRLSIL.

The V and J genes are TRBV4-1 and TRBJ2-4, with a tentative D call TRBD1 (5 bases). Trimming left V 0 bases short and J 2 bases short, with 17 bases between. Germline CDR1 is MGHRA and CDR2 is YSYEKL. There are 18 residues in the CDR3. The CDR3: CASSQDVARANTKNIQYF. The CDR3 DNA reads TGCGCCAGCAGCCAAGATGTAGCCAGGGCGAACACCAAAAACATTCAGTACTTC.

The chain has TRBV28 and TRBJ1-3; D remains ambiguous. Germline CDR1 is MDHEN and CDR2 is SYDVKM. Trimming removed 6 bases from V and 4 bases from J, with 7 bases in between. The length of the CDR3 is 12 residues. The CDR3 is CASSVRGNTIYF. The CDR3 DNA reads as TGTGCCAGCAGCGTGAGGGGAAACACCATATATTTT.

This chain links TRBV19 with TRBJ1-1, with 8 bases lining up with TRBD1. In germline, CDR1 is LNHDA, CDR2 SQIVND (reference sequence). CDR3 length: 14 residues. Unmatched junction bases numbered 10, after V lost 9 bases and J lost 4 bases. The CDR3 coding sequence is TGTGCCAGCTACAGGGGGATCAGTGGCACTGAAGCTTTCTTT. This codes for CASYRGISGTEAFF.

The chain combines TRBV30 with TRBJ1-1; D uncertain. CDR1 is GTSNPN and CDR2 is SVGIG in the germline V gene (reference sequence). V was cut by 0 bases and J by 5 bases, with 10 bases left in between. The CDR3 is made up of 13 amino acids. CDR3 DNA: TGTGCCTGGAGTGTACTGACTGAAACTGAAGCTTTCTTT. It specifies CAWSVLTETEAFF.

In this sample, this clone turned up a few times. The CDR3 nucleotides read TGTGCCAGCAGCTTAGGTTCGATTTTTGGGACTGGTGGAGATACGCAGTATTTT. Translation: CASSLGSIFGTGGDTQYF. This chain links TRBV11-3 with TRBJ2-3; the D gene is possibly TRBD2 (6 bases). Trimming removed 1 base from V and 5 bases from J, with 22 bases in between. Germline V gene sequence: CDR1 SGHNT, CDR2 YENEEA. CDR3 length: 18 amino acids.

The chain links TRBV6-6 to TRBJ1-1; TRBD1 aligns across 9 bases. Germline V gene sequence: CDR1 MNHNY, CDR2 SVGAGI (reference sequence). The CDR3 sequence is 15 residues long. V lost 2 bases to trimming and J lost 6 bases; unmatched junction nucleotides: 7. The CDR3 region is CASSYPRQGEAEAFF. The CDR3 nucleotides are TGTGCCAGCAGTTACCCTAGACAGGGGGAGGCTGAAGCTTTCTTT.

Here the CDR3 DNA reads TGTGCCAGCAGTTACTCACCGGGACCGCCGACAGGCTACACCTTC. Translated: CASSYSPGPPTGYTF. The J gene is TRBJ1-2, the V gene TRBV6-6; D is possibly TRBD1 (5 bases). CDR1 and CDR2 from the germline V gene are MNHNY and SVGAGI (reference sequence). V lost 0 bases, J lost 8 bases, and 16 bases lay in between. The CDR3 has 15 amino acids.

The chain employs TRBV2 and TRBJ2-7, with D possibly matching TRBD2 (5 bases). The CDR3 is made up of 13 amino acids. Trimming removed 7 bases at V and 6 bases at J, with 16 bases between. Germline V gives CDR1 SNHLY, CDR2 FYNNEI. CDR3 amino acids: CASNVIERGEQYF. DNA of the CDR3: TGTGCCAGCAATGTAATTGAACGGGGCGAGCAGTACTTC.

This clone appeared a single time. The rearrangement links TRBV27 to TRBJ1-2; 10 bases match TRBD1. V gave up 6 bases and J gave up 2 bases; unmatched junction bases: 6. Germline loops: CDR1 MNHEY, CDR2 SMNVEV (reference sequence). There are 15 residues in the CDR3. CDR3 sequence reads: CASRGRGQGNYGYTF. The CDR3 nucleotides read TGTGCCAGCAGGGGAAGGGGACAGGGGAACTATGGCTACACCTTC.

This clone was found many times. This chain links TRBV4-1 with TRBJ2-3; 9 nucleotides agree with TRBD2. The length of the CDR3 is 16 residues. The germline gives CDR1 MGHRA, CDR2 YSYEKL. The J segment lost 4 bases and the V segment lost 4 bases, leaving 9 bases of the junction unmatched. CDR3 amino acids: CASSRVGTSISDTQYF. The CDR3 nucleotides are TGCGCCAGCAGCCGAGTGGGGACTAGCATTTCAGATACGCAGTATTTT.

This clone turned up a few times. V and J are TRBV29-1 and TRBJ2-2; possibly TRBD2 for D (7 bases). From germline, CDR1 is SQVTM and CDR2 ANQGSEA. V shed 4 bases and J shed 3 bases, with 9 bases lying between them. The CDR3 runs to 13 residues. CDR3 protein: CSVGGGDTGELFF. The CDR3 DNA reads TGCAGCGTTGGAGGGGGGGACACCGGGGAGCTGTTTTTT.